This TCR beta chain was sequenced in a study of blood T cell repertoires in COVID-19. Study-wide background: The origin of the acute and convalescent COVID-19 samples was the United States, Italy and Spain. PBMCs, B-cell-depleted T cells, or T cells were the source of the cDNA or gDNA that made up the material.

After removal of 6 bases from V and 6 bases from J, the junction contained 3 bases not matched to a gene. Per the germline V gene, CDR1 is LNHDA and CDR2 is SQIVND (reference sequence). This CDR3 spans 13 amino acids. Participants, about 18 to 90 years old, spanned around 25 US areas. Sequencing was performed with immunoSEQ multiplex PCR; in TCRdb, only in-frame clones are kept and a portion is missing. The sample gives 200,000 to 300,000 clones, roughly 86% of which show up once; 2.6% is in the top ten. The clonotype comes from a woman aged 25 to 39 with acute COVID-19. What was sequenced was PBMCs or T cells enriched from blood (not recorded which). This chain joins TRBV19 and TRBJ2-2, with 8 bases identical to TRBD1. The CDR3 DNA sequence: TGTGCCAGTAGAAGACAGGGGCCCGGGGAGCTGTTTTTT. Translation: CASRRQGPGELFF.